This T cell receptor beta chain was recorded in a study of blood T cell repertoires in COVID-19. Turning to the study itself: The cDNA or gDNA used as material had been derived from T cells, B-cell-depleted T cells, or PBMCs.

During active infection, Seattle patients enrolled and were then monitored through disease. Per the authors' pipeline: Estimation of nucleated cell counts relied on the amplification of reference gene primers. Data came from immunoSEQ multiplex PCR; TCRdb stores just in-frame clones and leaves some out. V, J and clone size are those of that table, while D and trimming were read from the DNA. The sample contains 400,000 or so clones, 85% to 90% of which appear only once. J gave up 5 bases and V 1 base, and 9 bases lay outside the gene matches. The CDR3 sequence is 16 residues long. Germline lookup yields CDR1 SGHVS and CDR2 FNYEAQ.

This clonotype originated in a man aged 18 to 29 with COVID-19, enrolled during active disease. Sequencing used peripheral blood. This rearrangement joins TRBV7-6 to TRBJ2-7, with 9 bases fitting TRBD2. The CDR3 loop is CASSLGGGARLNEQYF. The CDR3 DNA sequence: TGTGCCAGCAGCTTAGGCGGGGGGGCCCGACTGAACGAGCAGTACTTC.